What follows describes a single T cell receptor beta chain. Germline values: CDR1 GTSNPN, CDR2 SVGIG (reference sequence). The CDR3 runs to 13 residues. Deletions cut 5 bases from V and 2 bases from J, with 10 bases between. Original processing notes: Amplification of reference gene primers provided the estimated nucleated cell counts. The data were produced by immunoSEQ multiplex PCR, yet TCRdb's version contains in-frame clones alone and is incomplete. D and trimming were read from the DNA, whereas the V and J calls and clone size are those reported in that table. This table has approximately 73,000 clones, approximately 86% appearing once. This sample was taken from a study of blood T cell repertoires in COVID-19. Across the whole study: Specimens from acute and convalescent COVID-19 originated in the United States, Italy and Spain. T cells, B-cell-depleted T cells, or PBMCs provided the cDNA or gDNA that served as material.

The receptor was derived from a woman aged 55-70 years with acute or convalescent COVID-19. Sequencing input: peripheral blood. The chain is built from TRBV30 and TRBJ1-3, with a tentative D call TRBD1 (5 bases). The CDR3 loop is CAWGTGAGNTIYF. For the CDR3, the DNA is TGTGCCTGGGGTACAGGAGCTGGAAACACCATATATTTT. Supplemented by reference TRBV30 and TRBJ1-3, the full variable domain reads SQTIHQWPATLVQPVGSPLSLECTVEGTSNPNLYWYRQAAGRGLQLLFYSVGIGQISSEVPQNLSASRPQDRQFILSSKKLLLSDSGFYLCAWGTGAGNTIYFGEGSWLTVV.